This T cell receptor beta chain was identified during a study of PD-1 blockade in classical Hodgkin lymphoma (dated by TCRdb to the early 2020s). With respect to the entire study: Nivolumab dosing was 3 mg/kg intravenously every 2 weeks, continuing until either disease progression or unacceptable toxicity. To define a peripheral blood immune signature of response to PD-1 blockade in classical Hodgkin lymphoma, the study combined TCR beta sequencing with CyTOF. What the authors observed across the whole study: Baseline TCR diversity was reported to be lower in newly diagnosed patients than in healthy donors, and even lower in relapsed/refractory patients. Trial patients achieving complete response had baseline diversity similar to newly diagnosed patients, whereas partial responders and progressors had significantly lower diversity. Lower diversity was observed in patients in whom nivolumab was started less than 1 year after ASCT, and these patients were excluded from later analyses so that confounding by immune reconstitution would be avoided. The study was restricted to a single clinical trial cohort, and the causes of repertoire differences, possibly disease activity or prior therapy, were left undefined. CD4+ but not CD8+ TCR diversity rose significantly by C4D1 (p=0.0027 vs p=0.16), most apparent in complete responders (p=0.02).

At the junction V is shortened by 0 bases and J by 0 bases, with 12 bases in between. The germline V gene encodes CDR1 MGHRA and CDR2 YSYEKL. The CDR3 numbers 17 residues from cysteine through phenylalanine. Only the CDR3 DNA stays, 51 bases, in frame from base 1. The time point label here, explained by the study, means: cycle 1 day 1 (C1D1), immediately before nivolumab initiation. Every trial patient had relapsed following autologous stem cell transplantation, and prior brentuximab vedotin exposure was what differed among cohorts A, B and C. A total of under 70 patients with relapsed/refractory classical Hodgkin lymphoma made up the trial cohort, and each patient's best overall response was complete response, partial response or progressive disease. In the multi-cohort phase II CheckMate 205 trial, trial patients received single-agent nivolumab. An independent review committee assessed best overall response using the 2007 International Working Group response criteria. Trial PBMCs were collected just before the start of nivolumab (C1D1) and during therapy at cycle 2 day 1 and cycle 4 day 1. Peripheral blood was collected in 8 mL Vacutainer Cell Preparation Tubes, from which PBMCs were isolated by centrifugation and then cryopreserved.

The Qiagen DNeasy kit was used to extract genomic DNA both from unsorted PBMCs and from the negatively selected CD4+ and CD8+ fractions. Using primers that anneal to V and J segments, immunoSEQ multiplex PCR amplified the TCR beta CDR3 regions. Amplification bias was minimized using a synthetic immune receptor repertoire, and residual bias was removed computationally after sequencing. The paper's processing steps were these. Custom Python scripts were used to quantify repertoire diversity as the Shannon entropy index. Unsorted, CD4+ and CD8+ repertoires were analyzed separately, except for combined analyses in which CD4+ and CD8+ sequences were merged in silico. A clone counted as expanded when the clone's frequency after treatment rose at least 2-fold relative to C1D1, and clones undetected at baseline were given a pseudocount of 0.5. Clones with 0 or 1 copy at C1D1 were classified as singleton clones, and clones with 2 or more copies were classified as non-singleton clones. Clones expanded in unsorted samples were annotated as CD4+, CD8+ or unknown by matching protein sequences in sorted samples from the same patient. Diversity changes from C1D1 to C4D1 were tested in paired samples using Wilcoxon tests. The table was pulled from immuneACCESS by TCRdb, which kept in-frame rearrangements only. Such tables lose some clones; where checked, under half of the loss comes from unresolved V genes, and the rest has no known cause. V, J and clone size are those of that table, while D and trimming were read from the DNA. The sample contains about 75,000 clones, 90% to 95% of them found a single time. The top ten hold under 9.5% of the sample.

Note on this clone: Its antigen remains undetermined. No base quality information exists; no much larger clone differs at one position.

The chain couples TRBV4-1 to TRBJ2-1; TRBD1 is a weak D gene call, 5 bases matching. This sample comprised peripheral blood mononuclear cells (PBMCs), obtained at baseline. This clonotype was sampled from a human donor with classical Hodgkin lymphoma. CDR3 loop: CASSQDPTVSSYNEQFF. In nucleotide form, the sequence is TGCGCCAGCAGCCAAGATCCGACAGTCAGCTCCTACAATGAGCAGTTCTTC.